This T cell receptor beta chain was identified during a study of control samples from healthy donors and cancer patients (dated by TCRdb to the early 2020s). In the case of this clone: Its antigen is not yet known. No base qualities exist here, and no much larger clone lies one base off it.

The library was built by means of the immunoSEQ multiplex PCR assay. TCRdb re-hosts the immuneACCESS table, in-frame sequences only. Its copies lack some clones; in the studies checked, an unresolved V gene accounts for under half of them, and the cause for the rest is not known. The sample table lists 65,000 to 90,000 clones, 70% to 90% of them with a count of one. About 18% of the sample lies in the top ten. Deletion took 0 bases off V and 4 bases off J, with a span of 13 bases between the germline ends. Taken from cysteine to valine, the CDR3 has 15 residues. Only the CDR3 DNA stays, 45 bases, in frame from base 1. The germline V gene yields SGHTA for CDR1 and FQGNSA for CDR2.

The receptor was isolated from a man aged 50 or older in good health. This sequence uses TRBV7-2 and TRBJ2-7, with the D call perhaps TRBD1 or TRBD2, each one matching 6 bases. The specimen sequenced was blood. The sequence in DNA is TGTGCCAGCAGCTTAGCGCCCGGGGGCCAGTACGAGCAGTACGTC. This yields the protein CASSLAPGGQYEQYV.